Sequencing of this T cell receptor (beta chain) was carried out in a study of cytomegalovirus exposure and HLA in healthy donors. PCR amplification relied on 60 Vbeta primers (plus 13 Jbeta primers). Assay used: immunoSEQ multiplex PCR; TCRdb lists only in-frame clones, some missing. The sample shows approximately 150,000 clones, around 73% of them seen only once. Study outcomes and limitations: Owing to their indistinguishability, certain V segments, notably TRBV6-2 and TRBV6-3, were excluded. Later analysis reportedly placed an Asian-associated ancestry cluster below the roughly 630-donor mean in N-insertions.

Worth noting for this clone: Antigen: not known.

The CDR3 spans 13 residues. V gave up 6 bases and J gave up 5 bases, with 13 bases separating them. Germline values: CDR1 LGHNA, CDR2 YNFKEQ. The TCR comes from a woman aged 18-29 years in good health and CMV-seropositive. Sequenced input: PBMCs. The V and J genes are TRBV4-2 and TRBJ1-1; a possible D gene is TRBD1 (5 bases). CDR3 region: CASSTGSFTEAFF. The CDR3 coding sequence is TGTGCCAGCAGTACAGGATCCTTTACTGAAGCTTTCTTT.